The present TCR beta chain was sequenced within a study of blood T cell repertoires in COVID-19. Study-level information: Samples taken during acute and convalescent COVID-19 were collected in the United States, Italy and Spain. PBMCs, B-cell-depleted T cells, or T cells provided the cDNA or gDNA that made up the material.

CDR1 and CDR2 (germline): SGHRS, YFSETQ. The CDR3 loop spans 17 amino acids. V shed 0 bases, J shed 7 bases, and the junction held 8 bases outside the gene matches. In the authors' methods: Scientists estimated how many nucleated cells there were by amplifying reference gene primers. The data were produced by immunoSEQ multiplex PCR, yet TCRdb's version contains in-frame clones alone and is incomplete. The DNA was the basis for D and trimming; V, J and clone size are from that table. The sample includes hundreds of thousands of clones, roughly 84% seen only once; the top ten take 3.6%. This clonotype originated in a woman older than 75 with acute or convalescent COVID-19. The specimen was peripheral blood. The chain couples TRBV5-1 to TRBJ2-1, with TRBD2 matching 12 bases. The CDR3 reads CASSLGPTSGGRNEQFF. CDR3 sequence (DNA): TGCGCCAGCAGCTTGGGCCCCACTAGCGGGGGGCGAAATGAGCAGTTCTTC.